The T cell receptor (beta chain) under discussion was sequenced for a study of long-term antiretroviral therapy in people with HIV. Notes on the study in general: Sampling of blood ran from the mid-2000s to the late 2010s, and older ART regimens were possibly in use.

In germline, CDR1 is SGDLS, CDR2 YYNGEE. Trimming stripped 0 bases from V and 0 bases from J, with 10 bases between. The CDR3 totals 17 residues. The samples, holding roughly 1-11 million cryopreserved PBMC, were thawed before DNA extraction was carried out. Notes on this clone: Its antigen remains unknown.

Investigators performed immunoSEQ version v3.0 at survey level. Sequencing aimed at about 40,000-55,000 T-cell genomes per sample. The repertoire was sequenced with immunoSEQ multiplex PCR; TCRdb's copy has only in-frame clones and lacks some. The profile covers more than 20,000 clones, with roughly 87% appearing a single time and about 9% taken by the ten largest. This clonotype was obtained from a man in his fifties or sixties with HIV. The V and J genes are TRBV9 and TRBJ1-6; D not certain. Source: unsorted PBMCs, taken 1.8 years before starting antiretroviral therapy. CDR3 nucleotide sequence: TGTGCCAGCAGCGTAGGTCAGGCCCGCTCCTATAATTCACCCCTCCACTTT. It encodes CASSVGQARSYNSPLHF.